A selection of T cell receptor beta chains follows, all from one sample in a study of shared clonotypes between healthy human individuals. Here immunoSEQ multiplex PCR was the method, and the copy in TCRdb shows in-frame clones only, minus some. The table records approximately 2.1 million clones, over 90% of them present only once. Input material: naive CD4+ T cells from PBMCs. The receptors shown here come from a man between 18 and 29 years old in good health. Some clones in this sample may be carry-over from other donors' samples. CDR3s include the opening cysteine and the closing phenylalanine or tryptophan. A D gene is named only where the DNA matches it firmly. Only part of the rows carry a size: once, few, many, or a class if the clone is expanded.

>TRBV28|.|TRBJ1-1|.
TGTGCCAGCAGTTTCGCCGGCGCAGGCGGCTGGACTGAAGCTTTCTTT
CASSFAGAGGWTEAFF
>TRBV5-1|.|TRBJ2-2|.
TGCGCCAGTACAGACACCGGGGAGCTGTTTTTT
CASTDTGELFF
>TRBV28|.|TRBJ2-3|TRBD1
TGTGCCACGGAAACAGGGGTGAACACAGATACGCAGTATTTT
CATETGVNTDTQYF
>TRBV2|.|TRBJ1-4|TRBD1
TGTGCCAGCAGGGCCGACAGGGGAAAGGAAAAACTGTTTTTT
CASRADRGKEKLFF
>TRBV5-4|.|TRBJ2-7|TRBD2
TGTGCCAGCAGCTTGGCCTTGGGACTAGCGGGAGACGAGCAGTACTTC
CASSLALGLAGDEQYF
>TRBV7-6|.|TRBJ2-3|TRBD2
TGTGCCAGCAGCCTTAGCGGGAGGGATACGCAGTATTTT
CASSLSGRDTQYF
>TRBV7-2|.|TRBJ2-7|TRBD2
TGTGCCAGCAGCTTAGTTGGCGGGAGTGGGTACGAGCAGTACTTC
CASSLVGGSGYEQYF
>TRBV27|.|TRBJ1-5|.
TGTGCCAGCAGAGTGTCCCCGACTCAGCCCCAGCATTTT
CASRVSPTQPQHF
>TRBV5-4|.|TRBJ1-2|TRBD1
TGTGCCAGCAGCCAGAACCCGGGACAGGGCCTCTATGGCTACACCTTC
CASSQNPGQGLYGYTF
>TRBV5-1|.|TRBJ2-1|TRBD2
TGCGCCAGCAGCTTCGGTCTAGCGGGAGCCTACAATGAGCAGTTCTTC
CASSFGLAGAYNEQFF
>TRBV5-6|.|TRBJ2-1|.
TGTGCCAGCAGCTTAGACGGAAGCTCCTACAATGAGCAGTTCTTC
CASSLDGSSYNEQFF
>TRBV10-3|once|TRBJ2-1|.
TGTGCCATCAGGCCGGGACAAGGGGTGAGGAATGAGCAGTTCTTC
CAIRPGQGVRNEQFF
>TRBV7-3|.|TRBJ2-1|.
TGTGCCAGCAGCTCCCCCGGCGAGACCTACAATGAGCAGTTCTTC
CASSSPGETYNEQFF
>TRBV6-5|.|TRBJ1-2|.
TGTGCCAGCAGTTACTCGTCCAGTTTTAACTATGGCTACACCTTC
CASSYSSSFNYGYTF
>TRBV5-1|.|TRBJ2-1|.
TGCGCCAGCAGCGCAGGGGGGGACTACAATGAGCAGTTCTTC
CASSAGGDYNEQFF
>TRBV6-5|.|TRBJ1-4|.
TGTGCCAGCAGTTACTGGGTGGATGAAAAACTGTTTTTT
CASSYWVDEKLFF
>TRBV7-9|.|TRBJ1-1|TRBD1
TGTGCCAGCAGCTTGGGAACAGGGGAGGGGGTGAACACTGAAGCTTTCTTT
CASSLGTGEGVNTEAFF
>TRBV6-6|.|TRBJ2-7|.
TGTGCCAGCAGTTACGGGGCCCGCAGCCTTTGGGAGCAGTACTTC
CASSYGARSLWEQYF
>TRBV28|.|TRBJ2-1|TRBD2
TGTGCCAGCACCGACGGGACTAGGCTTAGTGAGCAGTTCTTC
CASTDGTRLSEQFF
>TRBV2|.|TRBJ2-1|.
TGTGCCAGCAGTGAGGGGCTAGCATTTGGTAATGAGCAGTTCTTC
CASSEGLAFGNEQFF
>TRBV6-1|.|TRBJ2-3|.
TGTGCCAGCACTCCCTACCCAGGGGATACGCAGTATTTT
CASTPYPGDTQYF
>TRBV6-1|.|TRBJ2-7|.
TGTGCCGGGGCCCTAGATTCCTACGAGCAGTACTTC
CAGALDSYEQYF
>TRBV28|.|TRBJ2-6|.
TGTGCCAGCAGTTTATGGGACTGGGTAGCTGGGGCCAACGTCCTGACTTTC
CASSLWDWVAGANVLTF
>TRBV2|.|TRBJ1-2|.
TGTGCCAGCAGTGCTGGGCCAGGGTATGGCTACACCTTC
CASSAGPGYGYTF
>TRBV18|.|TRBJ2-6|.
TGTGCCAGCTCAGGGGTTGGTGGGGCCAACGTCCTGACTTTC
CASSGVGGANVLTF
>TRBV9|.|TRBJ2-1|TRBD2
TGTGCCAGCAGCGTGACTAGCGGGAGAGATGAGCAGTTCTTC
CASSVTSGRDEQFF
>TRBV27|.|TRBJ1-2|.
TGTGCCAGCCAACCCTGGGGTCAGGGGAAAAACTATGGCTACACCTTC
CASQPWGQGKNYGYTF
>TRBV7-3|.|TRBJ2-3|.
TGTGCCAGCAGCTTAGTGGGCCGCACAGATACGCAGTATTTT
CASSLVGRTDTQYF
>TRBV10-2|.|TRBJ1-2|.
TGCGCCAGCAGACCTACTGACAAAAACTATGGCTACACCTTC
CASRPTDKNYGYTF
>TRBV28|.|TRBJ1-3|.
TGTGCCAGCAGTTCCCGAAACACCATATATTTT
CASSSRNTIYF